The 3 T cell receptor beta chains reported below all come from one sample, sequenced in a study of blood T cells in healthy people across ages. Through a sample-barcoded 5' primer and a J-beta primer mix, a second PCR was run for about 6 to 12 cycles. TCRdb re-called the 5' RACE reads with MiXCR, one entry per CDR3 protein. The sample records fewer than 1,000,000 distinct CDR3 sequences, more than 40% being singletons. Material: blood. These receptors came from a man aged 55 to 70 in good health.

This clonotype was detected a few times. J is TRBJ2-7 and V is TRBV9; 8 bases agree with TRBD2. The CDR3 extends over 15 amino acids. Germline trimming cut 3 bases from V and 2 bases from J; bases unmatched to any gene: 7. The germline V gene has CDR1 SGDLS and CDR2 YYNGEE. Here the CDR3 reads CASSAGGALTYEQYF. As DNA, the CDR3 is TGTGCCAGCAGCGCCGGGGGGGCCCTCACCTACGAGCAGTACTTC.

V is TRBV7-2 and J is TRBJ1-6; unclear D gene. V dropped 2 bases and J dropped 9 bases, with 11 bases sitting between them. Germline V gene data show CDR1 as SGHTA and CDR2 as FQGNSA. The length of the CDR3 is 14 residues. In DNA, the CDR3 is TGTGCCAGCAGCTTAAAGCGGGAGACTTCACCCCTCCACTTT. Protein sequence: CASSLKRETSPLHF.

The chain recombines TRBV6-5 with TRBJ1-2, with a possible D match to TRBD1 (5 bases). With 5 bases removed from V and 8 bases from J, the gap between germline ends came to 15 bases. The CDR3 sequence is 13 residues long. In germline, CDR1 is MNHEY, CDR2 SVGAGI. This CDR3 is CASSKTAHVGYTF. The CDR3 DNA follows: TGTGCCAGCAGTAAGACAGCCCATGTCGGCTACACCTTC.